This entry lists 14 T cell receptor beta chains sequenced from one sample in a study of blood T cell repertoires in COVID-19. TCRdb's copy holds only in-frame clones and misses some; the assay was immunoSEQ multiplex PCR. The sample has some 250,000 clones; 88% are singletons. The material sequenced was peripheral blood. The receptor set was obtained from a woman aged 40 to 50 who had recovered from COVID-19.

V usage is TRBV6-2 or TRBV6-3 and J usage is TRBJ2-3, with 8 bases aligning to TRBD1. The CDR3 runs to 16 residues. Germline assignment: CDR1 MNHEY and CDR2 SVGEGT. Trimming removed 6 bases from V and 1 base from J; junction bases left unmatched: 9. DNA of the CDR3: TGTGCCAGCAGCCCCCGAGGACAGGGTGGCACAGATACGCAGTATTTT. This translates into CASSPRGQGGTDTQYF.

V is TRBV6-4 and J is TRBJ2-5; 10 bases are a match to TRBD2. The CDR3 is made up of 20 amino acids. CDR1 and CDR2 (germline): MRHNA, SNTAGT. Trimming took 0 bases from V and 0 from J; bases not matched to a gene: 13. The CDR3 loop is CASSDSMGLAGALYQETQYF. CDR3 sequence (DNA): TGTGCCAGCAGTGACTCGATGGGGCTAGCGGGAGCTCTGTACCAAGAGACCCAGTACTTC.

The CDR3 sequence is CAISESWGGPNYGYTF. In DNA form, the CDR3 reads TGTGCCATCAGTGAGTCGTGGGGGGGCCCTAACTATGGCTACACCTTC. V and J are TRBV10-3 and TRBJ1-2; perhaps TRBD1 as D (6 bases). V lost 0 bases and J lost 0, with 11 bases in between. From germline, CDR1 is ENHRY and CDR2 SYGVKD. This CDR3 region has 16 residues.

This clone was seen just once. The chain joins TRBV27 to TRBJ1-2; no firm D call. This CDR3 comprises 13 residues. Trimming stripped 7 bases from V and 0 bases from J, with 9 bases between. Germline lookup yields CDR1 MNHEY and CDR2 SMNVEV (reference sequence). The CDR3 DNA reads TGTGCCAGCACGAAAGGAGCTAACTATGGCTACACCTTC. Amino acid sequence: CASTKGANYGYTF.

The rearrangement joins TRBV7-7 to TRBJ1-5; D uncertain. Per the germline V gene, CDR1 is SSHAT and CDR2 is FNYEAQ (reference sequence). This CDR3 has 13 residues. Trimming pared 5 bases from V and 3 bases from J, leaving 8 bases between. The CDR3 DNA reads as TGTGCCAGCAGCCCGAGGCCCAATCAGCCCCAGCATTTT. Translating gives CASSPRPNQPQHF.

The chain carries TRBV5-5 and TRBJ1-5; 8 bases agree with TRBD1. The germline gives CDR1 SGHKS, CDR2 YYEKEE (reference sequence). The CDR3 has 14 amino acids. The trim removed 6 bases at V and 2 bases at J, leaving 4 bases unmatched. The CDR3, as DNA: TGTGCCAGCAAGGAGGGACAGGGCAATCAGCCCCAGCATTTT. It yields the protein CASKEGQGNQPQHF.

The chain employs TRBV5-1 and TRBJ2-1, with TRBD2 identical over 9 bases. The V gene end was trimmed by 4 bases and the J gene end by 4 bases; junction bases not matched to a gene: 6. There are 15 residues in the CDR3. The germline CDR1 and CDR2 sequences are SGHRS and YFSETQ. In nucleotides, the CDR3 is TGCGCCAGCAGCCGGACTAGCGCTTCGTACAATGAGCAGTTCTTC. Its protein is CASSRTSASYNEQFF.

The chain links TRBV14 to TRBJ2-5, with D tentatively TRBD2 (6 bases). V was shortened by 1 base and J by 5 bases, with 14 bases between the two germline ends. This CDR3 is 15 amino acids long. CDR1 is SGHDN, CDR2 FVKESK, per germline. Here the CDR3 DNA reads TGTGCCAGCAGCCAAGTTTGGGAGGTTGGGGAGACCCAGTACTTC. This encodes CASSQVWEVGETQYF.

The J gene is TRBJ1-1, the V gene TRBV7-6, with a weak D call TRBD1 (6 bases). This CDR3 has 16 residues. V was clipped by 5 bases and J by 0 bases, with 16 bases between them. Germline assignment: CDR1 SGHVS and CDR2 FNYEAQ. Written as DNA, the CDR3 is TGTGCCAGCAGCCACGGACAGACAAACATGAACACTGAAGCTTTCTTT. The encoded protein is CASSHGQTNMNTEAFF.

The CDR3 DNA reads as TGTGCCAGCAGCTTGGTACTGGGGCCGGATACGCAGTATTTT. This sequence encodes CASSLVLGPDTQYF. The chain joins TRBV7-9 to TRBJ2-3; TRBD1 might be the D (5 bases). V shed 3 bases and J shed 6 bases, with 13 bases lying between them. CDR1 is SEHNR, CDR2 FQNEAQ, per germline (reference sequence). The CDR3 loop spans 14 amino acids.

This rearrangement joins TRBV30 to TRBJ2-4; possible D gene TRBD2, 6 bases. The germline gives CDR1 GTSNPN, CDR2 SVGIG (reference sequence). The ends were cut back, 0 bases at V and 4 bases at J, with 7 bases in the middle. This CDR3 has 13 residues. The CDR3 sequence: CAWSVRGKNIQYF. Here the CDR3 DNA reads TGTGCCTGGAGTGTACGGGGGAAAAACATTCAGTACTTC.

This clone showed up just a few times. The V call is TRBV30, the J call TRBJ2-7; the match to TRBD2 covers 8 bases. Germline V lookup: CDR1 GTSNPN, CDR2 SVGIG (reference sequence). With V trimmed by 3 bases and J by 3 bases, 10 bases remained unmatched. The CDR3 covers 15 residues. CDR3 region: CAWSGKRGRVYEQYF. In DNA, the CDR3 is TGTGCCTGGAGCGGGAAGCGGGGGCGCGTCTACGAGCAGTACTTC.

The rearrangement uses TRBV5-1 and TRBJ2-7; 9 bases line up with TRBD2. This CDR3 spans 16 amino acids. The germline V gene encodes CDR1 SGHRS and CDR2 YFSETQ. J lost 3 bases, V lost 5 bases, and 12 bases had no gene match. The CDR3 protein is CASSSRVAGVFYEQYF. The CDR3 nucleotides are TGCGCCAGCAGTTCGCGGGTAGCGGGAGTGTTCTACGAGCAGTACTTC.

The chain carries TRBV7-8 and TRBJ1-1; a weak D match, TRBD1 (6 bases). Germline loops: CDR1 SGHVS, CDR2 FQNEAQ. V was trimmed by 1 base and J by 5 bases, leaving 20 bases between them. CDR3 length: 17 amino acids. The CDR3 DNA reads TGTGCCAGCAGCTTAGGCGGCACAGGGAGAGAAGGGACTGAAGCTTTCTTT. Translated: CASSLGGTGREGTEAFF.